Each of the 22 T cell receptor beta chains below was sequenced from the same sample in a study of radiation and T cells in renal cell carcinoma. Indicated time point: baseline pretreatment blood. Noted treatment: 15 Gy SBRT to primary tumor, nephrectomy 4 weeks later. The data were produced by immunoSEQ multiplex PCR, yet TCRdb's version contains in-frame clones alone and is incomplete. The repertoire holds tens of thousands of clones, with roughly four fifths as singletons. The source material was blood, sampled from a patient whose treatment included radiotherapy and nephrectomy. The receptors shown here come from a man between 60 and 75 years old with renal cell carcinoma.

The chain uses TRBV7-2 and TRBJ1-5, with D possibly being TRBD1 (5 bases). The CDR3 has 14 residues. The germline gives CDR1 SGHTA, CDR2 FQGNSA. The V gene lost 2 bases and the J gene lost 7 bases, with 12 bases spanning the gap. The CDR3 is CASSLMGDSQPQHF. The CDR3 DNA reads TGTGCCAGCAGCTTAATGGGGGATAGCCAGCCCCAGCATTTT. Based on the CDR3 plus reference TRBV7-2 and TRBJ1-5, the full variable domain is GAGVSQSPSNKVTEKGKDVELRCDPISGHTALYWYRQSLGQGLEFLIYFQGNSAPDKSGLPSDRFSAERTGGSVSTLTIQRTQQEDSAVYLCASSLMGDSQPQHFGDGTRLSIL.

This rearrangement joins TRBV2 to TRBJ2-7; D is undetermined. The CDR3 is 12 residues long. Germline CDR1 SNHLY, CDR2 FYNNEI. Trimming cost V 3 bases and J 7 bases, with 10 bases left between them. The CDR3 loop reads CASSESFWEQYF. Here the CDR3 DNA reads TGTGCCAGCAGTGAGTCCTTCTGGGAGCAGTACTTC. Using reference TRBV2 and TRBJ2-7 for the parts outside the CDR3, the full variable domain is EPEVTQTPSHQVTQMGQEVILRCVPISNHLYFYWYRQILGQKVEFLVSFYNNEISEKSEIFDDQFSVERPDGSNFTLKIRSTKLEDSAMYFCASSESFWEQYFGPGTRLTVT.

This chain connects TRBV7-2 to TRBJ2-7, with TRBD2 identical over 10 bases. This CDR3 spans 14 amino acids. Germline V gene data show CDR1 as SGHTA and CDR2 as FQGNSA. V lost 6 bases and J lost 5; bases outside the gene matches: 7. The CDR3 sequence: CASSVAGGPDEQYF. The CDR3 nucleotides are TGTGCCAGCAGTGTAGCGGGAGGCCCTGACGAGCAGTACTTC.

The chain uses TRBV5-6 and TRBJ2-7; unclear D gene. The CDR3 covers 14 residues. Germline lookup yields CDR1 SGHDT and CDR2 YYEEEE. Trimming removed 4 bases from V and 3 bases from J, with 14 bases in between. The CDR3: CASSLREFGYEQYF. The DNA of the CDR3 is TGTGCCAGCAGCCTTAGGGAATTCGGCTACGAGCAGTACTTC.

This rearrangement joins TRBV27 to TRBJ2-7; tentative D call: TRBD1 (6 bases). The CDR3 consists of 17 residues. Trimming left V 4 bases short and J 7 bases short, with 26 bases between. CDR1 and CDR2 (germline): MNHEY, SMNVEV (reference sequence). CDR3 in amino acids: CASSYRNRAPSGFEQYF. CDR3 nucleotide sequence: TGTGCCAGCAGTTACAGAAACAGGGCCCCCTCGGGGTTTGAGCAGTACTTC.

The CDR3 spells CASSVGASGALNEQFF. DNA of the CDR3: TGTGCCAGCAGCGTAGGGGCTAGCGGGGCCCTCAATGAGCAGTTCTTC. The V gene is TRBV9, the J gene TRBJ2-1; 9 bases align to TRBD2. CDR1 SGDLS and CDR2 YYNGEE come from the germline V gene. Trimming cost V 0 bases and J 6 bases; bases outside gene matches: 7. The CDR3 length is 16 residues.

This clone occurred a few times. J is TRBJ2-2 and V is TRBV7-8, with D possibly TRBD1 on 5 matching bases. Deletions cut 7 bases from V and 8 bases from J, with 14 bases between. Germline CDR1 SGHVS, CDR2 FQNEAQ. This CDR3 is built from 13 residues. CDR3 nucleotides: TGTGCCAGCAACCCCACCAGACAGGGGGAGCTGTTTTTT. Protein sequence: CASNPTRQGELFF.

The chain carries TRBV5-5 and TRBJ1-2; D might be TRBD1 (5 bases). CDR3 size: 14 residues. The germline V gene encodes CDR1 SGHKS and CDR2 YYEKEE (reference sequence). Deletions cut 4 bases from V and 4 bases from J, with 14 bases between. CDR3 bases: TGTGCCAGCAGCACGGACGGGACGGGCTATGGCTACACCTTC. Amino acid sequence: CASSTDGTGYGYTF.

This rearrangement joins TRBV14 to TRBJ2-3; the D gene is possibly TRBD2 (6 bases). V lost 1 base and J 9 bases, leaving 14 bases between the germline ends. This CDR3 has 14 amino acids. Per the germline V gene, CDR1 is SGHDN and CDR2 is FVKESK. CDR3 coding DNA: TGTGCCAGCAGCCAAGGCCAGCGGGTCTCGACGCAGTATTTT. Amino acid sequence: CASSQGQRVSTQYF. The whole variable domain, filled in from reference TRBV14 and TRBJ2-3, reads EAGVTQFPSHSVIEKGQTVTLRCDPISGHDNLYWYRRVMGKEIKFLLHFVKESKQDESGMPNNRFLAERTGGTYSTLKVQPAELEDSGVYFCASSQGQRVSTQYFGPGTRLTVL.

The rearrangement links TRBV27 to TRBJ2-1, with a weak D call TRBD2 (6 bases). The ends were cut back, 5 bases at V and 4 bases at J, with 12 bases in the middle. This CDR3 spans 14 amino acids. CDR1 is MNHEY and CDR2 is SMNVEV in the germline V gene (reference sequence). CDR3 protein: CASSPGTGYNEQFF. The CDR3 DNA follows: TGTGCCAGCAGTCCGGGGACTGGGTACAATGAGCAGTTCTTC.

A word on this clone: The sample has other DNA sequences that encode this CDR3 too. V usage is TRBV27 and J usage is TRBJ2-5; D remains unclear. Deletions cut 5 bases from V and 5 bases from J, with 6 bases between. The CDR3 covers 11 residues. Germline CDR1 reads MNHEY; CDR2 reads SMNVEV (reference sequence). CDR3 coding DNA: TGTGCCAGCAGTCTCGGGGAGACCCAGTACTTC. Residues: CASSLGETQYF.

J is TRBJ2-7 and V is TRBV2, with D perhaps assigned TRBD1 or TRBD2 (5 bases each). V lost 4 bases and J lost 5, with 12 bases in between. This CDR3 comprises 13 residues. From germline, CDR1 is SNHLY and CDR2 FYNNEI. CDR3 protein: CASSAGQSDEQYF. In DNA form, the CDR3 reads TGTGCCAGCAGTGCGGGGCAGTCTGACGAGCAGTACTTC.

This clone showed up just once. The chain employs TRBV7-2 and TRBJ2-1; D possibly matches TRBD1 or TRBD2 (5 bases each). Germline values: CDR1 SGHTA, CDR2 FQGNSA. V was cut by 5 bases and J by 15 bases, with 17 bases left in between. The CDR3 has 12 residues. The CDR3 DNA reads TGTGCCAGCAGCCTGAGCCGGGACCTCCTGTTCTTC. It yields the protein CASSLSRDLLFF.

The rearrangement uses TRBV19 and TRBJ2-2, with D tentatively TRBD2 (5 bases). Germline V CDR1 and CDR2: LNHDA, SQIVND (reference sequence). CDR3 length equals 15 residues. V gave up 1 base and J gave up 4 bases, with 10 bases separating them. The CDR3, as DNA: TGTGCCAGTAGTATAGGCGGGTCGCCCACCGGGGAGCTGTTTTTT. It encodes CASSIGGSPTGELFF.

The chain has TRBV19 and TRBJ1-3; D is uncertain. Trimming pared 5 bases from V and 2 bases from J, leaving 13 bases between. Germline V CDR1 and CDR2: LNHDA, SQIVND (reference sequence). The CDR3 runs 15 residues. CDR3 residues: CASSPGRVTGNTIYF. The CDR3 DNA is TGTGCCAGTAGTCCGGGAAGGGTTACTGGAAACACCATATATTTT.

The chain links TRBV7-2 to TRBJ1-4, with D perhaps matching TRBD1 (5 bases). CDR1 is SGHTA, CDR2 FQGNSA, per germline. The CDR3 is made up of 17 amino acids. V was trimmed by 5 bases and J by 0 bases, leaving 16 bases between them. CDR3 loop: CASSPSGAVATNEKLFF. The CDR3 coding sequence is TGTGCCAGCAGCCCCTCCGGGGCTGTGGCAACTAATGAAAAACTGTTTTTT. Looking up the rest from reference TRBV7-2 and TRBJ1-4 gives the full variable domain: GAGVSQSPSNKVTEKGKDVELRCDPISGHTALYWYRQSLGQGLEFLIYFQGNSAPDKSGLPSDRFSAERTGGSVSTLTIQRTQQEDSAVYLCASSPSGAVATNEKLFFGSGTQLSVL.

The rearrangement joins TRBV29-1 to TRBJ2-2, with 8 nucleotides matching TRBD1. This CDR3 has 14 amino acids. V lost 6 bases to trimming and J lost 2 bases; unmatched junction nucleotides: 5. Germline V gene lookup returns CDR1 SQVTM and CDR2 ANQGSEA. CDR3 DNA: TGCAGCGTGGGGGACAGGACCAACACCGGGGAGCTGTTTTTT. Translated, it gives CSVGDRTNTGELFF.

The V call is TRBV19, the J call TRBJ1-5; weak D call: TRBD1 (6 bases). From germline, CDR1 is LNHDA and CDR2 SQIVND (reference sequence). Trimming took 4 bases from V and 3 from J, leaving 13 bases between them. The CDR3 contains 15 residues. CDR3 nucleotide sequence: TGTGCCAGTAGTACCCCTGGGGGCTCCAATCAGCCCCAGCATTTT. Translated, it gives CASSTPGGSNQPQHF.

This rearrangement joins TRBV11-2 to TRBJ2-5; D may correspond to TRBD1 or TRBD2 (5 bases each). The CDR3 is made up of 15 amino acids. Deletions cut 1 base from V and 4 bases from J, with 13 bases between. Looked up from germline, CDR1 is SGHAT and CDR2 is FQNNGV. CDR3 sequence: CASSLALRGLETQYF. CDR3 in DNA: TGTGCCAGCAGCTTAGCCCTGAGGGGTTTAGAGACCCAGTACTTC.

The chain recombines TRBV4-1 with TRBJ2-7; D is possibly TRBD2 (6 bases). The ends were cut back, 3 bases at V and 9 bases at J, with 12 bases in the middle. CDR3 length equals 12 residues. CDR1 and CDR2 (germline): MGHRA, YSYEKL. DNA for the CDR3: TGCGCCAGCAGCCAGGGACTCGGACGGCAGTACTTC. Translated, it gives CASSQGLGRQYF.

J is TRBJ2-2 and V is TRBV4-2; maybe TRBD2 (5 bases). The CDR3 length is 17 residues. With 5 bases removed from V and 0 bases from J, the gap between germline ends came to 16 bases. Germline CDR1 is LGHNA and CDR2 is YNFKEQ. CDR3 coding DNA: TGTGCCAGCAGCACAAATCCGAGCGGTGCGAACACCGGGGAGCTGTTTTTT. Translation gives CASSTNPSGANTGELFF.

This clone came up a few times. The chain links TRBV5-1 to TRBJ2-7, with D possibly being TRBD1 or TRBD2 (5 bases each). This CDR3 spans 15 amino acids. V was shortened by 3 bases and J by 3 bases, with 16 bases between the two germline ends. CDR1 and CDR2 (germline): SGHRS, YFSETQ. In DNA, the CDR3 is TGCGCCAGCAGCTGGCTTGGGACCCCCAACTACGAGCAGTACTTC. It encodes CASSWLGTPNYEQYF. Supplemented by reference TRBV5-1 and TRBJ2-7, the full variable domain reads KAGVTQTPRYLIKTRGQQVTLSCSPISGHRSVSWYQQTPGQGLQFLFEYFSETQRNKGNFPGRFSGRQFSNSRSEMNVSTLELGDSALYLCASSWLGTPNYEQYFGPGTRLTVT.